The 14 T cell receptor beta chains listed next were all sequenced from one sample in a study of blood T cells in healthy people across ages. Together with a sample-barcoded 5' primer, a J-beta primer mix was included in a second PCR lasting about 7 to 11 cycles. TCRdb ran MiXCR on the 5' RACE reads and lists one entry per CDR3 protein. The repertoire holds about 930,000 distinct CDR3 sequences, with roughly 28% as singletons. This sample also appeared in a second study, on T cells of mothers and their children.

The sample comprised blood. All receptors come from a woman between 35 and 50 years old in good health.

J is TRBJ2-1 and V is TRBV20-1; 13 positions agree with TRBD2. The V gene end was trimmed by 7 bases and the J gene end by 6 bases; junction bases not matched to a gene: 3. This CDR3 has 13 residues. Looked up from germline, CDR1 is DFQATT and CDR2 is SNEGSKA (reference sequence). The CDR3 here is CSGLAGGSNEQFF. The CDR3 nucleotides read TGCAGTGGACTAGCGGGGGGCAGCAATGAGCAGTTCTTC.

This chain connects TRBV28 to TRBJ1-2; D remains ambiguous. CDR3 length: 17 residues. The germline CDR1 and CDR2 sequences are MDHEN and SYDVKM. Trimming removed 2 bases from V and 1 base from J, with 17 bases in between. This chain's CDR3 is CASSLTGGDGLNYGYTF. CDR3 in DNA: TGTGCCAGCAGTTTAACCGGCGGAGACGGGCTTAACTATGGCTACACCTTC.

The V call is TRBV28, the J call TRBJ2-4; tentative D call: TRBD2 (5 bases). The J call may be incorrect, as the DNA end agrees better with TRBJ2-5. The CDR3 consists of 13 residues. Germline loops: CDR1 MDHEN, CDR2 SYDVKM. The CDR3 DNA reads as TGTGCCAGCAGTCCTCCGGGATTCGGGACCCAGTACTTC. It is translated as CASSPPGFGTQYF.

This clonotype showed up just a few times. CDR3: CASSEMEKQYF. For the CDR3, the DNA is TGTGCCAGCAGTGAAATGGAAAAGCAGTACTTC. This sequence joins TRBV2 and TRBJ2-7, with D hard to call. The V gene's germline CDR1 is SNHLY and CDR2 FYNNEI. The CDR3 sequence is 11 residues long. The V and J ends lost 2 bases and 8 bases respectively, with 7 bases between them.

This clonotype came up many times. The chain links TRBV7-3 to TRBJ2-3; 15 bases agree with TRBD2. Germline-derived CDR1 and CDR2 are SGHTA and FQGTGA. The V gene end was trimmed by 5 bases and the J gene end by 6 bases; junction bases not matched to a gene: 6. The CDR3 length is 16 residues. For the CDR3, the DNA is TGTGCCAGCAGCCCTGGACTAGCGGGGGGGCCGGATACGCAGTATTTT. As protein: CASSPGLAGGPDTQYF.

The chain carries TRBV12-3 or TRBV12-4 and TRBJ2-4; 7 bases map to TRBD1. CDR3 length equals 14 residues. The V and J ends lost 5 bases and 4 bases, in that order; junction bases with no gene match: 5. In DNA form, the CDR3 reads TGTGCCAGCAGTCAACAGGGGACGAAAAACATTCAGTACTTC. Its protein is CASSQQGTKNIQYF.

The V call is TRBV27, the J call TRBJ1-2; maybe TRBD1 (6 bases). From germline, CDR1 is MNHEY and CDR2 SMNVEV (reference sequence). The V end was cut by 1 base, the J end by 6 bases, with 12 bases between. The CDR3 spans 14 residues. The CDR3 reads CASSLLGGFDGYTF. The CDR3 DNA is TGTGCCAGCAGTTTATTGGGGGGCTTCGATGGCTACACCTTC.

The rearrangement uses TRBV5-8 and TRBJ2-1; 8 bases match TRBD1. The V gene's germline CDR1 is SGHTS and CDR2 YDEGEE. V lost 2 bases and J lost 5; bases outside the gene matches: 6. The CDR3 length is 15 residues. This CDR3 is CASSLMQGAHNEQFF. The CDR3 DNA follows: TGTGCCAGCAGCTTAATGCAGGGGGCCCACAATGAGCAGTTCTTC.

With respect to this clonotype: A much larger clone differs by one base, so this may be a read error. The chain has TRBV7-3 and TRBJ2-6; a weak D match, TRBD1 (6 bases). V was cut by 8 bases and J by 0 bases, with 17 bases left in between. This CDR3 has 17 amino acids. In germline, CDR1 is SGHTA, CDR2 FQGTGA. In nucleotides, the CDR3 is TGTGCCAGCGGCTCCCCTGGACAGTCCTCTGGGGCCAACGTCCTGACTTTC. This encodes CASGSPGQSSGANVLTF. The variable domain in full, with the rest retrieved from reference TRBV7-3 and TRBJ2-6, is GAGVSQTPSNKVTEKGKYVELRCDPISGHTALYWYRQSLGQGPEFLIYFQGTGAADDSGLPNDRFFAVRPEGSVSTLKIQRTERGDSAVYLCASGSPGQSSGANVLTFGAGSRLTVL.

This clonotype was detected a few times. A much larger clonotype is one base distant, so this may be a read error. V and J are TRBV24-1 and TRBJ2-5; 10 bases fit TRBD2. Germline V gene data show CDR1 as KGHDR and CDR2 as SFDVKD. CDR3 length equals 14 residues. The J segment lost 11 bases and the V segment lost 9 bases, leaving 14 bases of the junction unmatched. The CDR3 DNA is TGTGCCACCGGCCCTAGCGGGGGCCGAAATGAGCAGTACTTC. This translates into CATGPSGGRNEQYF.

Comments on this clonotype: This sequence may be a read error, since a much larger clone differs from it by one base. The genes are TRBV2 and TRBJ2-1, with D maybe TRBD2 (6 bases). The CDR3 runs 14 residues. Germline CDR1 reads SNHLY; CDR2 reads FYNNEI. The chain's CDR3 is CATNSGNSYNEQLF. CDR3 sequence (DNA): TGTGCCACCAATAGCGGAAACTCCTACAATGAGCAGCTCTTC.

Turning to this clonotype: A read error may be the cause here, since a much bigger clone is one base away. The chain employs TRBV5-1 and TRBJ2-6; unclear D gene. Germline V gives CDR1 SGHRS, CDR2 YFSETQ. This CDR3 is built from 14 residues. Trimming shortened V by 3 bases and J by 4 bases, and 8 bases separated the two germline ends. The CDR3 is CASSWLGGANVLTF. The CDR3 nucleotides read TGCGCCAGCAGCTGGCTAGGCGGGGCCAACGTCCTGACTTTC.

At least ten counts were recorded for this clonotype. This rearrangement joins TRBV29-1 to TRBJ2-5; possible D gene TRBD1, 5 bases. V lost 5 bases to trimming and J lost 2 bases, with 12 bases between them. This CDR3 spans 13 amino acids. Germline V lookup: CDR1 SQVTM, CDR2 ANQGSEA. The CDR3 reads CSVPLDNQETQYF. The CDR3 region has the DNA TGCAGCGTTCCATTGGACAATCAAGAGACCCAGTACTTC.

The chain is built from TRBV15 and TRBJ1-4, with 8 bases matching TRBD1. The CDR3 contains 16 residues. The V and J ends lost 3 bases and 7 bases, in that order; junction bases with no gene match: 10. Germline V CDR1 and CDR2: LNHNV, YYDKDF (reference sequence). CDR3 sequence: CATSRGSGTGGEKLFF. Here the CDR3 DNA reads TGTGCCACCAGCAGGGGATCCGGGACAGGCGGTGAAAAACTGTTTTTT.